This T cell receptor beta chain is drawn from a study of blood T cells in healthy people across ages. Primed by a sample-barcoded 5' primer and a J-beta primer mix, a second PCR proceeded for roughly 7 to 12 cycles. In TCRdb, the 5' RACE reads were re-called with MiXCR into one record per CDR3 protein. The sample carries around 1,000,000 distinct CDR3 sequences, less than 25% recorded once. This clonotype was seen repeatedly, ten times or more. The sample was also linked to a second study, of T cells of mothers and their children.

This receptor was obtained from a girl aged 2-10 years in good health. What was sequenced was blood.

The CDR3 sequence: CASSLRGADTQYF. The CDR3 DNA is TGTGCCAGCAGTTTAAGGGGGGCAGATACGCAGTATTTT. This rearrangement joins TRBV27 to TRBJ2-3, with D perhaps matching TRBD1 or TRBD2 (6 bases each). Per germline, CDR1 MNHEY and CDR2 SMNVEV (reference sequence). The CDR3 has 13 residues. Trimming removed 2 bases at V and 4 bases at J, with 7 bases between.